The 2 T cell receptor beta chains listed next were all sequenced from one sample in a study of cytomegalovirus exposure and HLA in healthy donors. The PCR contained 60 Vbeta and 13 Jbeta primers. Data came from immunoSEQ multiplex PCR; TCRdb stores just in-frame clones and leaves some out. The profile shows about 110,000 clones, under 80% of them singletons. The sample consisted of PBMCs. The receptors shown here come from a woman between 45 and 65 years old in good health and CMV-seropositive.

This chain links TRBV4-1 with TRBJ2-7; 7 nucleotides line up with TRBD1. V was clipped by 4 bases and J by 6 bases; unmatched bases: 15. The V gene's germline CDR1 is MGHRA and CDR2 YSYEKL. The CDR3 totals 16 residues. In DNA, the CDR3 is TGCGCCAGCAGCCTGTTTGCGACAGGGCGGGCACGCGAGCAGTACTTC. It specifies CASSLFATGRAREQYF.

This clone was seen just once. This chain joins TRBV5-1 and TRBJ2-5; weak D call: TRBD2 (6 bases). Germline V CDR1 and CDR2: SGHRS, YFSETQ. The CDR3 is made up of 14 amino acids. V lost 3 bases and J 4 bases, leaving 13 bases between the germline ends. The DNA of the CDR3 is TGCGCCAGCAGCTACCAGGGCGGGGCAGAGACCCAGTACTTC. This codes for CASSYQGGAETQYF.